These 8 T cell receptor beta chains share one sample of origin, sequenced in a study of shared clonotypes between healthy human individuals. Using immunoSEQ multiplex PCR, the repertoire was profiled, and TCRdb retains in-frame clones only, with some absent. This table has about 700,000 clones, about 90% appearing once. Naive CD8 cells were CD45RO-negative, positively selected for CCR7, excluding terminally differentiated effector memory CD45RA+ cells. The sequenced sample consisted of naive CD8+ T cells sorted from blood. These receptors came from a man between 25 and 39 years old in good health.

The gene calls are TRBV2 and TRBJ2-2; 7 bases are shared with TRBD1. V lost 4 bases and J lost 5; bases outside the gene matches: 13. CDR1 SNHLY and CDR2 FYNNEI come from the germline V gene. The CDR3 spans 17 residues. As DNA, the CDR3 is TGTGCCAGCAGTGTATTCGTTAGAGGGGGCGAAACCGGGGAGCTGTTTTTT. Translating it yields CASSVFVRGGETGELFF.

V usage is TRBV4-3 and J usage is TRBJ1-1, with a tentative D call TRBD1 (5 bases). Trimming shortened V by 2 bases and J by 6 bases, and 10 bases separated the two germline ends. The CDR3 extends over 13 amino acids. From germline, CDR1 is LGHNA and CDR2 YSLEER. The CDR3 nucleotides read TGCGCCAGCAGCCAAACCGGGGCAGCTGAAGCTTTCTTT. This sequence encodes CASSQTGAAEAFF.

This sequence joins TRBV27 and TRBJ2-1; 8 bases fit TRBD2. The germline V gene has CDR1 MNHEY and CDR2 SMNVEV (reference sequence). CDR3 length equals 15 residues. The V and J ends lost 6 bases and 5 bases, in that order; junction bases with no gene match: 9. CDR3 sequence: CASSGMSGRDNEQFF. As DNA, the CDR3 is TGTGCCAGCAGCGGAATGAGCGGGAGAGACAATGAGCAGTTCTTC.

The chain carries TRBV4-3 and TRBJ2-1; TRBD1 matches at 10 bases. This CDR3 has 18 amino acids. The junction had 8 bases not matched to a gene; V was cut back by 0 bases and J by 3 bases. Germline V gene lookup returns CDR1 LGHNA and CDR2 YSLEER. Written as DNA, the CDR3 is TGCGCCAGCAGCCAAGAGGGGAAGTGGACAGGGGGCTACAATGAGCAGTTCTTC. Translating it yields CASSQEGKWTGGYNEQFF.

The V gene is TRBV14, the J gene TRBJ2-3, with D perhaps matching TRBD1 (6 bases). The V gene lost 4 bases and the J gene lost 0 bases, with 14 bases spanning the gap. Germline V gene data show CDR1 as SGHDN and CDR2 as FVKESK. The CDR3 runs to 16 residues. CDR3: CASSRPGRGSTDTQYF. The CDR3 DNA follows: TGTGCCAGCAGCCGACCTGGCAGGGGTAGCACAGATACGCAGTATTTT.

This sequence joins TRBV4-3 and TRBJ2-1, with unresolved D. Trimming took 0 bases from V and 0 from J, leaving 15 bases between them. Germline CDR1 and CDR2: LGHNA and YSLEER. This CDR3 comprises 18 residues. As DNA, the CDR3 is TGCGCCAGCAGCCAAGAGTGGCAGGCCTGGGTCTCCTACAATGAGCAGTTCTTC. It encodes CASSQEWQAWVSYNEQFF.

This clone has only one observation. The chain links TRBV6-4 to TRBJ2-3, with a tentative D call TRBD2 (6 bases). The CDR3 loop spans 13 amino acids. Per germline, CDR1 MRHNA and CDR2 SNTAGT. V lost 4 bases, J lost 2 bases, and 7 bases lay in between. The CDR3 DNA is TGTGCCAGCAGTGCGGGGGTCACAGATACGCAGTATTTT. Translated, it gives CASSAGVTDTQYF.

CDR3: CASIPLPGQGVPSNQPQHF. CDR3 nucleotides: TGTGCCAGCATCCCTCTCCCGGGACAGGGGGTTCCTAGCAATCAGCCCCAGCATTTT. The chain joins TRBV21-1 to TRBJ1-5; the table calls TRBD1, which could not be checked here. TRBV21-1 represents a pseudogene. This CDR3 spans 19 amino acids.